This entry lists 24 T cell receptor beta chains sequenced from one sample in a study of blood T cell repertoires in COVID-19 (dated by TCRdb to between 2020 and 2021). Libraries were prepared through the immunoSEQ multiplex PCR assay. TCRdb stores this immuneACCESS table with in-frame sequences only. Part of the clones is absent; in the studies checked, under half of the shortfall reflects unresolved V genes, and no reason is known for the rest. This sample has 400,000 or so clones in its table, and around 89% of those were observed once. The ten largest clonotypes hold about 1.6% of the sample. The sequenced sample was peripheral blood. These receptors all stem from a woman aged 40-49 years with COVID-19, enrolled during active disease.

This rearrangement joins TRBV7-2 to TRBJ2-7; D is possibly TRBD2 (5 bases). This CDR3 contains 15 residues. V was shortened by 5 bases and J by 4 bases, with 18 bases between the two germline ends. Germline V gives CDR1 SGHTA, CDR2 FQGNSA. The CDR3 sequence: CASSLAGGAPYEQYF. CDR3 in DNA: TGTGCCAGCAGCCTGGCCGGAGGCGCCCCTTACGAGCAGTACTTC.

This sequence joins TRBV4-3 and TRBJ2-1; D is possibly TRBD2 (6 bases). This CDR3 comprises 14 residues. V was pared by 4 bases and J by 4 bases, with 11 bases between. Germline assignment: CDR1 LGHNA and CDR2 YSLEER. The CDR3 DNA follows: TGCGCCAGCAGCCCCATACTAGCTTACAATGAGCAGTTCTTC. It codes for CASSPILAYNEQFF.

As to this clone: The junction does not match germline at one end; this may be a read error. V gene TRBV28 combines with J gene TRBJ2-3, with 9 bases lining up with TRBD1. The CDR3 length is 15 residues. Germline V lookup: CDR1 MDHEN, CDR2 SYDVKM. Here the CDR3 DNA reads TGCGCCAGCAGTCCCGGGACAGGGTACACAGATACGCAGTATTTT. It encodes CASSPGTGYTDTQYF.

V gene TRBV5-1 combines with J gene TRBJ1-2, with D perhaps matching TRBD1 (6 bases). Per germline, CDR1 SGHRS and CDR2 YFSETQ. The CDR3 contains 14 residues. Trimming stripped 1 base from V and 4 bases from J, with 11 bases between. CDR3 protein: CASSLTQGRYGYTF. The CDR3 region has the DNA TGCGCCAGCAGCTTGACACAGGGACGCTATGGCTACACCTTC.

J is TRBJ1-1 and V is TRBV19, with D perhaps matching TRBD1 (5 bases). Trimming stripped 3 bases from V and 3 bases from J, with 11 bases between. The CDR3 is made up of 14 amino acids. CDR1 LNHDA and CDR2 SQIVND come from the germline V gene (reference sequence). This CDR3 is CASSIRGSDTEAFF. The CDR3 nucleotides are TGTGCCAGTAGTATTAGGGGTTCGGACACTGAAGCTTTCTTT.

The chain joins TRBV28 to TRBJ1-4, with D perhaps TRBD1 (6 bases). Germline V gene sequence: CDR1 MDHEN, CDR2 SYDVKM. This CDR3 region has 15 residues. V was clipped by 5 bases and J by 6 bases, with 16 bases between them. CDR3 residues: CASSPDRGPYEKLFF. The CDR3 DNA sequence: TGTGCCAGCAGTCCGGACAGAGGCCCCTATGAAAAACTGTTTTTT.

CDR3 protein: CASSITGAENTQYF. The DNA for the CDR3 is TGTGCCAGTAGTATTACGGGAGCCGAGAATACGCAGTATTTT. The chain uses TRBV19 and TRBJ2-3; D is possibly TRBD2 (6 bases). Trimming removed 3 bases at V and 7 bases at J, with 14 bases between. This CDR3 spans 14 amino acids. Germline V lookup: CDR1 LNHDA, CDR2 SQIVND (reference sequence).

The V gene is TRBV27, the J gene TRBJ1-2; 8 bases match TRBD1. J lost 8 bases, V lost 5 bases, and 10 bases had no gene match. Germline V gives CDR1 MNHEY, CDR2 SMNVEV (reference sequence). The CDR3 extends over 14 amino acids. CDR3 in DNA: TGTGCCAGCAGTCCACTGGACAGGGTTGGGGGCTACACCTTC. Protein sequence: CASSPLDRVGGYTF.

On this clone: This sample includes further DNA sequences coding for the same CDR3. The chain combines TRBV19 with TRBJ1-5; 8 bases match TRBD1. The CDR3 covers 14 residues. Germline lookup yields CDR1 LNHDA and CDR2 SQIVND (reference sequence). Unmatched junction bases numbered 2, after V lost 3 bases and J lost 4 bases. The DNA of the CDR3 is TGTGCCAGTAGTATCAGACAGGGGAATCAGCCCCAGCATTTT. This sequence encodes CASSIRQGNQPQHF.

This clone has a handful of counts. The genes are TRBV4-3 and TRBJ2-1; 9 bases match TRBD2. This CDR3 has 19 residues. The V gene's germline CDR1 is LGHNA and CDR2 YSLEER. The V and J ends lost 0 bases and 3 bases, in that order; junction bases with no gene match: 12. The CDR3 sequence is CASSQDLGAGGSLYNEQFF. The CDR3 nucleotides are TGCGCCAGCAGCCAAGATCTTGGCGCGGGAGGGTCCCTCTACAATGAGCAGTTCTTC.

J is TRBJ2-7 and V is TRBV28; 11 bases align to TRBD2. This CDR3 spans 13 amino acids. The V and J ends lost 6 bases and 5 bases, in that order; junction bases with no gene match: 3. The germline V gene encodes CDR1 MDHEN and CDR2 SYDVKM. CDR3 DNA: TGTGCCAGCAGAACTAGCGGGAGCGACGAGCAGTACTTC. Its protein is CASRTSGSDEQYF.

The chain joins TRBV18 to TRBJ1-2, with D perhaps TRBD1 (6 bases). The CDR3 has 15 amino acids. The V gene lost 2 bases and the J gene lost 6 bases, with 16 bases spanning the gap. Looked up from germline, CDR1 is KGHSH and CDR2 is LQKENI. CDR3 nucleotide sequence: TGTGCCAGCTCACCAGGGGGCAGGGGAATAGATGGCTACACCTTC. This sequence encodes CASSPGGRGIDGYTF.

The chain recombines TRBV6-5 with TRBJ1-4; possibly TRBD1 for D (6 bases). CDR3 length equals 14 residues. Germline-derived CDR1 and CDR2 are MNHEY and SVGAGI. V was shortened by 4 bases and J by 8 bases, with 14 bases between the two germline ends. CDR3 sequence: CASSSNRDGEKLFF. CDR3 nucleotides: TGTGCCAGCAGTTCGAACAGGGATGGCGAAAAACTGTTTTTT.

The chain is built from TRBV9 and TRBJ1-1; 11 positions agree with TRBD1. This CDR3 has 17 amino acids. Unmatched junction bases numbered 13, after V lost 4 bases and J lost 5 bases. The germline gives CDR1 SGDLS, CDR2 YYNGEE. The DNA for the CDR3 is TGTGCCAGCAGCACACTCCCTGGGGGGACAGGGGGTACTGAAGCTTTCTTT. Encoded protein: CASSTLPGGTGGTEAFF.

The J gene is TRBJ1-2, the V gene TRBV24-1; tentatively, D is TRBD1 (5 bases). The CDR3 spans 15 residues. The germline gives CDR1 KGHDR, CDR2 SFDVKD. Between the trimmed V and J ends, which lost 2 bases and 8 bases, there was a span of 17 bases. The CDR3 sequence is CATSDSRGIRLGYTF. The CDR3 DNA is TGTGCCACCAGTGATTCCCGGGGGATACGCTTGGGCTACACCTTC.

This chain connects TRBV6-2 or TRBV6-3 to TRBJ2-1, with 8 nucleotides matching TRBD2. Trimming at V came to 2 bases and at J to 3 bases, leaving 18 bases not matched to a gene. The CDR3 runs 20 residues. Germline V gene data show CDR1 as MNHEY and CDR2 as SVGEGT. CDR3 sequence: CASSYVGPGGVTSFYNEQFF. The CDR3 DNA reads as TGTGCCAGCAGTTACGTGGGTCCCGGGGGGGTCACCTCTTTCTACAATGAGCAGTTCTTC.

The rearrangement uses TRBV30 and TRBJ2-3; 13 positions match TRBD2. The CDR3 length is 17 residues. J was trimmed by 3 bases and V by 2 bases; bases with no gene match: 8. Looked up from germline, CDR1 is GTSNPN and CDR2 is SVGIG (reference sequence). CDR3 in amino acids: CAWSPLRTSGSTDTQYF. The CDR3 nucleotides read TGTGCCTGGAGTCCCCTTCGGACTAGCGGGAGTACAGATACGCAGTATTTT.

The rearrangement uses TRBV2 and TRBJ1-1, with 8 bases fitting TRBD1. CDR1 is SNHLY, CDR2 FYNNEI, per germline. The CDR3 has 15 amino acids. With 8 bases clipped from V and 6 bases from J, the junction kept 14 bases outside the gene matches. CDR3 loop: CASRGFFTGGPEAFF. The CDR3 DNA follows: TGTGCCAGCCGCGGGTTCTTTACAGGGGGACCTGAAGCTTTCTTT.

The chain couples TRBV19 to TRBJ2-2, with 14 bases lining up with TRBD2. This CDR3 is 16 amino acids long. V was clipped by 8 bases and J by 4 bases; unmatched bases: 6. The germline CDR1 and CDR2 sequences are LNHDA and SQIVND (reference sequence). CDR3 nucleotide sequence: TGTGCCAGTGCGGGACTAGCGGGGGTCGGCACCGGGGAGCTGTTTTTT. Its translation is CASAGLAGVGTGELFF.

The genes are TRBV7-2 and TRBJ1-2, with D possibly being TRBD1 (6 bases). There are 14 residues in the CDR3. The germline V and J ends were trimmed by 1 base and 3 bases, with 9 bases remaining between them. Germline CDR1 reads SGHTA; CDR2 reads FQGNSA. The CDR3 protein is CASSLVSGDYGYTF. The CDR3 DNA sequence: TGTGCCAGCAGCTTAGTTTCAGGGGACTATGGCTACACCTTC.

The chain has TRBV7-6 and TRBJ1-2; possible D gene TRBD1, 6 bases. The germline CDR1 and CDR2 sequences are SGHVS and FNYEAQ. V shed 4 bases and J shed 8 bases, with 20 bases lying between them. This CDR3 is 15 amino acids long. CDR3 bases: TGTGCCAGCAGCTCATTGGACAGCCGTAGGAGGGGCTACACCTTC. Amino acid sequence: CASSSLDSRRRGYTF. The whole variable domain, remainder taken from reference TRBV7-6 and TRBJ1-2, is GAGVSQSPRYKVTKRGQDVALRCDPISGHVSLYWYRQALGQGPEFLTYFNYEAQQDKSGLPNDRFSAERPEGSISTLTIQRTEQRDSAMYRCASSSLDSRRRGYTFGSGTRLTVV.

This clone was counted once. This chain uses TRBV5-1 with TRBJ1-1, with D perhaps matching TRBD1 (5 bases). V was trimmed by 3 bases and J by 1 base, leaving 7 bases between them. The CDR3 has 13 residues. The germline V gene encodes CDR1 SGHRS and CDR2 YFSETQ. CDR3 amino acids: CASSSQANTEAFF. CDR3 coding DNA: TGCGCCAGCAGCTCACAGGCGAACACTGAAGCTTTCTTT.

This chain's CDR3 is CASKTRTGSVNTEAFF. DNA for the CDR3: TGTGCCAGTAAGACCCGGACAGGGTCCGTGAACACTGAAGCTTTCTTT. The chain employs TRBV19 and TRBJ1-1; 8 bases fit TRBD1. The germline CDR1 and CDR2 sequences are LNHDA and SQIVND (reference sequence). The CDR3 runs to 16 residues. The J segment lost 0 bases and the V segment lost 7 bases, leaving 10 bases of the junction unmatched.

This clone was observed a single time. The chain has TRBV7-2 and TRBJ2-2, with 8 bases identical to TRBD2. Per the germline V gene, CDR1 is SGHTA and CDR2 is FQGNSA. The CDR3 is 15 residues long. Trimming cost V 3 bases and J 0 bases; bases outside gene matches: 0. CDR3 bases: TGTGCCAGCAGCTTGACTAGCGCGAACACCGGGGAGCTGTTTTTT. It encodes CASSLTSANTGELFF.